This T cell receptor (beta chain) was sequenced for a study of blood T cells in healthy people across ages. About this clonotype itself: Its antigen is undetermined.

The CDR3 is 16 residues long. Trimming stripped 1 base from V and 1 base from J, with 12 bases between. Per the germline V gene, CDR1 is SEHNR and CDR2 is FQNEAQ (reference sequence). Findings and caveats of the study: The study could not conclusively compare naive and antigen-experienced cells, given its unsorted PBMCs.

A second roughly 6 to 11 cycle PCR used barcoded and J-beta primers. TCRdb passed the 5' RACE reads through MiXCR, listing each CDR3 protein once. The top ten clones hold roughly 9% of a sample with about 760,000 distinct CDR3 sequences, more than 20% of them seen once. The sample was also reused in another study, on T cells of mothers and their children.

V and J are TRBV7-9 and TRBJ2-3; D is ambiguous. The sequence came from a boy aged 5-17 years in good health. The sample taken for sequencing was blood. CDR3: CASSLVTFFGTDTQYF. The CDR3 nucleotides read TGTGCCAGCAGCTTAGTTACCTTCTTCGGCACAGATACGCAGTATTTT.